The sequence of this TCR beta chain was determined in a study of blood T cell repertoires in COVID-19. Turning to the study itself: The origin of the acute and convalescent COVID-19 samples was the United States, Italy and Spain.

Sequencing used immunoSEQ multiplex PCR; TCRdb keeps in-frame clones, though not all of them. The repertoire holds about 310,000 clones, 90% seen once, with around 0.97% in the top ten. This CDR3 region has 14 residues. The J segment lost 7 bases and the V segment lost 6 bases, leaving 6 bases of the junction unmatched. Germline loops: CDR1 SNHLY, CDR2 FYNNEI. This receptor was taken from a woman in her forties with COVID-19, enrolled during active disease. The chain recombines TRBV2 with TRBJ2-2; 9 bases agree with TRBD2. Sequencing input: peripheral blood. The CDR3 DNA follows: TGTGCCAGCAGCGGGACTAGCTCAAGCGGGGAGCTGTTTTTT. Protein: CASSGTSSSGELFF.